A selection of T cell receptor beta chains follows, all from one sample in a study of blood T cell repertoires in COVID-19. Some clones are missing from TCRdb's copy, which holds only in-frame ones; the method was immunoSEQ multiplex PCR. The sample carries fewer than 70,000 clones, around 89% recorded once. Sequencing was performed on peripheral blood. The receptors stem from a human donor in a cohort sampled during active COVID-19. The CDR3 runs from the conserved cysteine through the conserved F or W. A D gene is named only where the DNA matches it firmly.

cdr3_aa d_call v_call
CASRSRAGVPDTQYF TRBD2 TRBV5-8
CASSVGQTNGDEQYF NA TRBV9
CASSIVLANTEAFF NA TRBV19
CAWSVRRTEAFF NA TRBV30
CASTPAGGELFF NA TRBV12-3/TRBV12-4
CASSASGTGGQETQYF TRBD1 TRBV9
CASSLDLPRAVNYGYTF NA TRBV11-2
CASSEGTDRGTGELFF TRBD1 TRBV6-1
CASNPGGDYGYTF NA TRBV9
CASSSHRGYEQYF NA TRBV5-8
CASTVFGWSGRASTDTQYF TRBD2 TRBV28
CASSSPQGISGYTF NA TRBV5-4
CASSNREGLGYEQYF TRBD2 TRBV19
CASYNPQAYEQYF NA TRBV5-1
CASAELQGVTEAFF TRBD1 TRBV14
CSVGDNVDYGYTF NA TRBV29-1
CASSGENRSGEKLFF NA TRBV10-1
CAWSLASGRGSYEQYF TRBD2 TRBV30
CASSQEDRGGSYEQYF TRBD1 TRBV6-1